The clone carrying this T cell receptor (beta chain) was recorded only once. The data belong to a study of control samples from healthy donors and cancer patients. Germline V lookup: CDR1 LNHDA, CDR2 SQIVND (reference sequence). V was clipped by 1 base and J by 8 bases, with 9 bases between them. The CDR3 spans 13 residues. This table comes from immunoSEQ multiplex PCR, and its TCRdb copy is limited to in-frame clones, with some not included. The sample has approximately 150,000 clones; roughly 91% are singletons. This receptor was obtained from a man between 50 and 59 years old with head and neck cancer. The sample consisted of PBMCs. The genes are TRBV19 and TRBJ2-1; D call uncertain. In DNA form, the CDR3 reads TGTGCCAGTAGTATAGGGCTAGTCGATGAGCAGTTCTTC. Residues: CASSIGLVDEQFF.